This T cell receptor beta chain was recorded in a study of blood T cells in healthy people across ages. The wider study: Template switching caught about one barcoded beta molecule for each two T cells. Study-wide results and limits: More naive CD4+ cells and higher diversity marked long-lived donors relative to aged donors.

The use of a sample-barcoded 5' primer and a J-beta primer mix characterized a second PCR of about 7 to 12 cycles. In TCRdb, the 5' RACE reads were re-called with MiXCR into one record per CDR3 protein. The sample includes over a million distinct CDR3 sequences, more than 35% of them seen just once. This clonotype was found once. The antigen is unknown. Source material: blood. This sequence was found in a woman aged 55-70 years in good health.

CDR3 residues: CSARGLAGGTGELFF. The CDR3 region has the DNA TGCAGTGCTAGGGGTCTAGCGGGAGGGACCGGGGAGCTGTTTTTT. V usage is TRBV20-1 and J usage is TRBJ2-2; 12 bases align to TRBD2. Germline V gene lookup returns CDR1 DFQATT and CDR2 SNEGSKA (reference sequence). CDR3 size: 15 residues. Trimming cost V 3 bases and J 5 bases; bases outside gene matches: 4.